The 24 T cell receptor beta chains reported below all come from one sample, sequenced in a study of cytomegalovirus exposure and HLA in healthy donors. Both 60 Vbeta primers and 13 Jbeta primers went into the PCR. This table comes from immunoSEQ multiplex PCR, and its TCRdb copy is limited to in-frame clones, with some not included. The table lists about 160,000 clones, over 65% of them singletons. The sequencing input was PBMCs. These receptors were collected from a middle-aged man in good health and CMV-seropositive.

The table lists this clone with a few counts. The chain combines TRBV21-1 with TRBJ1-4; the D call in the table, TRBD1, was not verified against the DNA. TRBV21-1 constitutes a pseudogene. This CDR3 is 19 amino acids long. The CDR3 DNA reads as TGTGCCAGCAGCAAATGGCCCTATAGACAGGGTTCCTTTAATGAAAAACTGTTTTTT. Amino acid sequence: CASSKWPYRQGSFNEKLFF.

The chain combines TRBV7-2 with TRBJ2-7; no definite D call. The V end was cut by 5 bases, the J end by 4 bases, with 15 bases between. The germline V gene has CDR1 SGHTA and CDR2 FQGNSA. The CDR3 covers 14 residues. The CDR3 DNA reads as TGTGCCAGCAGCCAACGCAGGCAAACTTACGAGCAGTACTTC. As protein: CASSQRRQTYEQYF.

This clone turned up a few times. The rearrangement uses TRBV27 and TRBJ2-3; 9 bases line up with TRBD1. V dropped 5 bases and J dropped 5; count of bases not matched to a gene: 5. The CDR3 is 14 residues long. CDR1 and CDR2 from the germline V gene are MNHEY and SMNVEV (reference sequence). CDR3 sequence reads: CASSPGQGRDTQYF. DNA of the CDR3: TGTGCCAGCAGTCCAGGACAGGGGAGAGATACGCAGTATTTT.

V is TRBV6-5 and J is TRBJ1-5, with a weak D call TRBD1 (6 bases). With 8 bases removed from V and 4 bases from J, the gap between germline ends came to 12 bases. Germline CDR1 and CDR2: MNHEY and SVGAGI. The length of the CDR3 is 13 residues. CDR3: CASSFQGNQPQHF. CDR3 bases: TGTGCCAGCTCCTTTCAGGGGAATCAGCCCCAGCATTTT.

This clone has more than one count but fewer than ten. This chain connects TRBV9 to TRBJ1-1; weak D call: TRBD1 (5 bases). The V end was cut by 0 bases, the J end by 1 base, with 7 bases between. This CDR3 contains 14 residues. Germline loops: CDR1 SGDLS, CDR2 YYNGEE. The CDR3 region is CASSVGQTNTEAFF. The CDR3 DNA reads TGTGCCAGCAGCGTAGGACAGACGAACACTGAAGCTTTCTTT.

This chain links TRBV4-2 with TRBJ1-2, with TRBD1 matching 11 bases. This CDR3 has 16 amino acids. CDR1 and CDR2 (germline): LGHNA, YNFKEQ. V lost 5 bases, J lost 6 bases, and 11 bases stayed unmatched. DNA of the CDR3: TGTGCCAGCAGCTATCGGACAGGGGGCGCCCCGGATGGCTACACCTTC. It specifies CASSYRTGGAPDGYTF.

The chain recombines TRBV30 with TRBJ1-2; unclear D gene. Germline V gene lookup returns CDR1 GTSNPN and CDR2 SVGIG (reference sequence). Trimming removed 5 bases at V and 4 bases at J, with 11 bases between. The CDR3 contains 12 residues. The CDR3 sequence is CAWEGIRYGYTF. In DNA form, the CDR3 reads TGTGCCTGGGAGGGAATACGCTATGGCTACACCTTC.

This chain joins TRBV11-2 and TRBJ2-5; 11 bases match TRBD2. V shed 2 bases and J 5 bases; nucleotides not matched to a gene: 4. Germline CDR1 reads SGHAT; CDR2 reads FQNNGV. There are 15 residues in the CDR3. Here the CDR3 reads CASSLLAGGRETQYF. In DNA form, the CDR3 reads TGTGCCAGCAGCTTACTAGCGGGGGGCCGGGAGACCCAGTACTTC.

This clone was recorded once. The chain is built from TRBV11-3 and TRBJ2-2; D may be TRBD1 (5 bases). The CDR3 consists of 15 residues. Germline V gene sequence: CDR1 SGHNT, CDR2 YENEEA. Trimming shortened V by 2 bases and J by 2 bases, and 9 bases separated the two germline ends. The CDR3 spells CASSLYQGNTGELFF. DNA for the CDR3: TGTGCCAGCAGCTTATATCAGGGAAACACCGGGGAGCTGTTTTTT.

This clone showed up just a few times. The chain combines TRBV6-6 with TRBJ1-1; 10 bases fit TRBD1. With 6 bases clipped from V and 4 bases from J, the junction kept 5 bases outside the gene matches. Looked up from germline, CDR1 is MNHNY and CDR2 is SVGAGI (reference sequence). CDR3 length: 14 residues. The CDR3 protein is CASSRDRGGTEAFF. DNA for the CDR3: TGTGCCAGCAGCAGGGACAGGGGAGGCACTGAAGCTTTCTTT.

Comments on this clone: A read error may produce the germline difference seen at one junction end. V and J are TRBV7-9 and TRBJ1-2, with D possibly TRBD1 on 6 matching bases. CDR3 length: 15 amino acids. Germline CDR1 SEHNR, CDR2 FQNEAQ (reference sequence). CDR3 nucleotides: TGTTCCAGCAGCCCGGGAGGGGGACTAAACTATGGCTACACCTTC. The encoded protein is CSSSPGGGLNYGYTF.

Here the CDR3 DNA reads TGTGCCGGTCAGCCCGGGGGAATCACAGATACGCAGTATTTT. Translated: CAGQPGGITDTQYF. The genes are TRBV7-9 and TRBJ2-3; D might be TRBD2 (6 bases). The CDR3 sequence is 14 residues long. V was clipped by 11 bases and J by 2 bases, with 17 bases between them. CDR1 is SEHNR and CDR2 is FQNEAQ in the germline V gene (reference sequence).

This clone has a single count. The chain joins TRBV5-6 to TRBJ1-1; D unclear. This CDR3 has 15 amino acids. The V end lost 4 bases, the J end lost 2 bases, and 15 bases lay between the germline ends. Germline V gene sequence: CDR1 SGHDT, CDR2 YYEEEE. CDR3 amino acids: CASSPIGRGNTEAFF. For the CDR3, the DNA is TGTGCCAGCAGCCCAATTGGGCGGGGTAACACTGAAGCTTTCTTT.

The CDR3 protein is CASSLGGNSNQPQHF. The CDR3 nucleotides are TGTGCCAGCAGCTTAGGAGGGAATAGCAATCAGCCCCAGCATTTT. V usage is TRBV7-2 and J usage is TRBJ1-5, with D unclear. CDR1 SGHTA and CDR2 FQGNSA come from the germline V gene. Between the trimmed V and J ends, which lost 1 base and 0 bases, there was a span of 7 bases. The CDR3 runs 15 residues.

The genes are TRBV5-1 and TRBJ2-2; 9 positions agree with TRBD1. CDR1 is SGHRS, CDR2 YFSETQ, per germline. The CDR3 has 16 amino acids. V lost 2 bases and J lost 5; bases outside the gene matches: 7. Here the CDR3 DNA reads TGCGCCAGCAGCTTTAAGGGACAGGGACGTACCGGGGAGCTGTTTTTT. This gives the protein CASSFKGQGRTGELFF.

The chain combines TRBV9 with TRBJ1-3, with TRBD1 matching 11 bases. The CDR3 contains 15 residues. V shed 3 bases, J shed 2 bases, and the junction held 1 base outside the gene matches. From germline, CDR1 is SGDLS and CDR2 YYNGEE. The CDR3 region has the DNA TGTGCCAGCAGCGAGGGACAGGGGGCTGGAAACACCATATATTTT. Amino acids: CASSEGQGAGNTIYF.

Only a few counts were recorded for this clone. This chain connects TRBV7-9 to TRBJ2-5, with D perhaps TRBD2 (7 bases). The CDR3 loop spans 15 amino acids. Trimming cost V 5 bases and J 2 bases, with 15 bases left between them. Germline CDR1 reads SEHNR; CDR2 reads FQNEAQ (reference sequence). The CDR3 is CASSVGGGGQETQYF. The CDR3 DNA follows: TGTGCCAGCAGCGTGGGGGGGGGCGGACAAGAGACCCAGTACTTC.

This clone was counted a few times. This chain joins TRBV7-9 and TRBJ1-3; possibly TRBD1 for D (6 bases). Per germline, CDR1 SEHNR and CDR2 FQNEAQ (reference sequence). The CDR3 has 15 residues. The ends were cut back, 6 bases at V and 4 bases at J, with 16 bases in the middle. The CDR3 protein is CASSSGRDTGNTIYF. The CDR3 nucleotides are TGTGCCAGCAGTTCAGGCAGGGACACCGGAAACACCATATATTTT.

The CDR3 nucleotides read TGCGCCAGCAGCCAAGCGGAGCGGGGGGAAAACATTCAGTACTTC. Protein product: CASSQAERGENIQYF. The gene calls are TRBV4-1 and TRBJ2-4, with TRBD2 matching 9 bases. V trimming: 1 base; J trimming: 5 bases; junction bases outside the gene matches: 3. Germline CDR1 and CDR2: MGHRA and YSYEKL. The CDR3 is made up of 15 amino acids.

The chain joins TRBV27 to TRBJ2-5, with 7 bases lining up with TRBD2. Losses at the gene ends were 5 bases for V and 5 bases for J; bases not matched to a gene: 14. The CDR3 spans 16 residues. Germline V gene sequence: CDR1 MNHEY, CDR2 SMNVEV (reference sequence). The CDR3 loop is CASSPQARGGWETQYF. CDR3 in DNA: TGTGCCAGCAGTCCCCAGGCCCGCGGGGGATGGGAGACCCAGTACTTC.

This chain joins TRBV9 and TRBJ1-2; 7 nucleotides agree with TRBD1. Germline values: CDR1 SGDLS, CDR2 YYNGEE. This CDR3 contains 14 residues. The junction had 7 bases not matched to a gene; V was cut back by 3 bases and J by 5 bases. The CDR3 nucleotides read TGTGCCAGCAGCGAATCCACAGGGGAATATGGCTACACCTTC. It codes for CASSESTGEYGYTF.

The chain employs TRBV14 and TRBJ1-2, with no clear D. Trimming removed 0 bases from V and 5 bases from J, with 13 bases in between. The CDR3 loop spans 15 amino acids. Per the germline V gene, CDR1 is SGHDN and CDR2 is FVKESK. The CDR3 sequence is CASSQDVQGGYGYTF. DNA of the CDR3: TGTGCCAGCAGCCAAGATGTACAAGGCGGATATGGCTACACCTTC.

The chain couples TRBV19 to TRBJ1-2; TRBD1 agrees at 9 bases. J gave up 4 bases and V 5 bases, and 5 bases lay outside the gene matches. CDR3 length: 14 amino acids. CDR1 is LNHDA and CDR2 is SQIVND in the germline V gene (reference sequence). CDR3 bases: TGTGCCAGTAGTGACCGGGACAGGGCCTATGGCTACACCTTC. Its translation is CASSDRDRAYGYTF.

V and J are TRBV7-2 and TRBJ2-5, with D possibly TRBD2 on 6 matching bases. The CDR3 sequence is 14 residues long. V was shortened by 4 bases and J by 7 bases, with 16 bases between the two germline ends. Germline V gene data show CDR1 as SGHTA and CDR2 as FQGNSA. In DNA, the CDR3 is TGTGCCAGCAGCTCCAGAACGGGGCGGGGGACCCAGTACTTC. Its translation: CASSSRTGRGTQYF.